This TCR beta chain was recovered during a study of blood T cell repertoires in COVID-19. Overall study context: COVID-19 samples, acute and convalescent, were from the United States, Italy and Spain. T cells, B-cell-depleted T cells, or PBMCs supplied cDNA or gDNA.

Authors' analysis steps: The authors estimated nucleated cell counts from reference gene primer amplification. Some clones are missing from TCRdb's copy, which holds only in-frame ones; the method was immunoSEQ multiplex PCR. V and J calls and clone size follow that table, whereas D and trimming were derived from the DNA. The table has 150,000 to 200,000 clones, roughly 80% seen once. The CDR3 is 13 residues long. The germline V gene encodes CDR1 MDHEN and CDR2 SYDVKM. V lost 5 bases, J lost 4 bases, and 5 bases stayed unmatched. The sequencing sample was made of peripheral blood. This chain uses TRBV28 with TRBJ2-7; 7 bases agree with TRBD1. This TCR was recovered from a woman between 70 and 85 years old with acute or convalescent COVID-19. CDR3 nucleotides: TGTGCCAGCAGTCGTAACAGGGGATACGAGCAGTACTTC. Translation: CASSRNRGYEQYF.